Listed here are 19 T cell receptor beta chains from one sample, sequenced in a study of cytomegalovirus exposure and HLA in healthy donors. The primer mix had 60 Vbeta and 13 Jbeta primers. Repertoires were generated with immunoSEQ multiplex PCR, while TCRdb's copy carries only in-frame clones and drops some. The sample shows approximately 190,000 clones, about 81% of them seen only once. Sequencing was carried out using PBMCs. These receptors all come from a woman aged 18-30 years in good health and CMV-seronegative.

This chain links TRBV21-1 with TRBJ1-6. TRBV21-1 is classified as a pseudogene. The CDR3 length is 16 residues. As DNA, the CDR3 is TGTGCCAGCAGCAAAACACGGGGATCCTATAATTCACCCCTCCACTTT. This sequence encodes CASSKTRGSYNSPLHF.

The sample holds one count of this clone. J is TRBJ1-2 and V is TRBV18; no reliable D call. The germline V gene encodes CDR1 KGHSH and CDR2 LQKENI. Trimming left V 4 bases short and J 2 bases short, with 8 bases between. This CDR3 has 13 residues. CDR3 protein: CASSHTENYGYTF. CDR3 DNA: TGTGCCAGCTCACACACAGAAAACTATGGCTACACCTTC.

This rearrangement joins TRBV28 to TRBJ2-5, with 14 bases identical to TRBD2. V lost 4 bases and J lost 5; bases outside the gene matches: 3. The CDR3 has 15 amino acids. Germline V gene lookup returns CDR1 MDHEN and CDR2 SYDVKM. The CDR3 coding sequence is TGTGCCAGCAGTTCGGGACTAGCGGGAGCTGAGACCCAGTACTTC. This sequence encodes CASSSGLAGAETQYF. The full variable domain, with the rest looked up from reference TRBV28 and TRBJ2-5, is DVKVTQSSRYLVKRTGEKVFLECVQDMDHENMFWYRQDPGLGLRLIYFSYDVKMKEKGDIPEGYSVSREKKERFSLILESASTNQTSMYLCASSSGLAGAETQYFGPGTRLLVL.

The V gene is TRBV6-6, the J gene TRBJ2-5; D is perhaps TRBD1 (5 bases). V lost 0 bases and J 3 bases, leaving 11 bases between the germline ends. CDR1 is MNHNY and CDR2 is SVGAGI in the germline V gene (reference sequence). CDR3 size: 15 residues. DNA of the CDR3: TGTGCCAGCAGTTACTCGCGCGGCAGGGAAGAGACCCAGTACTTC. The encoded protein is CASSYSRGREETQYF.

This clone was detected only a few times. V and J are TRBV19 and TRBJ2-7, with 12 bases matching TRBD2. CDR1 is LNHDA and CDR2 is SQIVND in the germline V gene (reference sequence). This CDR3 spans 15 amino acids. Trimming removed 1 base from V and 5 bases from J; junction bases left unmatched: 3. The CDR3, as DNA: TGTGCCAGTAGTATAGGACTAGCGGGAGAGGACGAGCAGTACTTC. It translates to CASSIGLAGEDEQYF. Together with reference TRBV19 and TRBJ2-7, the CDR3 gives the full variable domain: DGGITQSPKYLFRKEGQNVTLSCEQNLNHDAMYWYRQDPGQGLRLIYYSQIVNDFQKGDIAEGYSVSREKKESFPLTVTSAQKNPTAFYLCASSIGLAGEDEQYFGPGTRLTVT.

The genes are TRBV5-1 and TRBJ1-3; TRBD1 agrees at 9 bases. Per the germline V gene, CDR1 is SGHRS and CDR2 is YFSETQ. V was clipped by 0 bases and J by 0 bases; unmatched bases: 7. CDR3 length equals 18 residues. The CDR3 spells CASSLAGTGSSSGNTIYF. The DNA for the CDR3 is TGCGCCAGCAGCTTGGCCGGGACAGGGAGCAGCTCTGGAAACACCATATATTTT.

The V and J genes are TRBV9 and TRBJ2-3; 7 positions match TRBD2. Per germline, CDR1 SGDLS and CDR2 YYNGEE. The CDR3 runs to 14 residues. J lost 1 base, V lost 4 bases, and 3 bases had no gene match. CDR3 sequence: CASSISGGTDTQYF. CDR3 coding DNA: TGTGCCAGCAGCATAAGCGGGGGCACAGATACGCAGTATTTT.

The rearrangement links TRBV7-2 to TRBJ2-7, with TRBD1 matching over 8 bases. CDR1 SGHTA and CDR2 FQGNSA come from the germline V gene. CDR3 length: 15 residues. The V and J ends lost 1 base and 2 bases, in that order; junction bases with no gene match: 4. CDR3 protein: CASSLVGQDTYEQYF. For the CDR3, the DNA is TGTGCCAGCAGCTTAGTGGGACAGGACACCTACGAGCAGTACTTC.

This chain uses TRBV7-9 with TRBJ2-1; 8 bases match TRBD2. Trimming at V came to 2 bases and at J to 5 bases, leaving 5 bases not matched to a gene. This CDR3 spans 15 amino acids. CDR1 is SEHNR and CDR2 is FQNEAQ in the germline V gene (reference sequence). The DNA for the CDR3 is TGTGCCAGCAGCTTATTGGCGGGGGGCGACAATGAGCAGTTCTTC. Protein sequence: CASSLLAGGDNEQFF.

Only a few counts were recorded for this clone. The chain couples TRBV5-1 to TRBJ2-3; D not certain. V lost 5 bases, J lost 1 base, and 11 bases lay in between. There are 14 residues in the CDR3. The germline CDR1 and CDR2 sequences are SGHRS and YFSETQ. The CDR3 nucleotides are TGCGCCAGCAGTTCTGAAGGAGGCACAGATACGCAGTATTTT. Protein product: CASSSEGGTDTQYF. The full variable domain, its missing parts supplied by reference TRBV5-1 and TRBJ2-3, is KAGVTQTPRYLIKTRGQQVTLSCSPISGHRSVSWYQQTPGQGLQFLFEYFSETQRNKGNFPGRFSGRQFSNSRSEMNVSTLELGDSALYLCASSSEGGTDTQYFGPGTRLTVL.

The chain has TRBV4-2 and TRBJ2-5; D gene uncertain. Trimming stripped 1 base from V and 5 bases from J, with 14 bases between. This CDR3 spans 15 amino acids. Looked up from germline, CDR1 is LGHNA and CDR2 is YNFKEQ. The CDR3 sequence: CASSQGRGKEETQYF. CDR3 bases: TGTGCCAGCAGCCAAGGCCGCGGCAAAGAGGAGACCCAGTACTTC.

The rearrangement joins TRBV28 to TRBJ2-2, with D maybe TRBD2 (6 bases). The CDR3 covers 13 residues. The germline V gene encodes CDR1 MDHEN and CDR2 SYDVKM. Trimming cost V 2 bases and J 5 bases, with 6 bases left between them. The CDR3 is CASSLGLTGELFF. The CDR3 DNA follows: TGTGCCAGCAGTTTAGGACTAACCGGGGAGCTGTTTTTT.

This clone was seen once. The rearrangement links TRBV5-1 to TRBJ2-1; 12 bases line up with TRBD2. Trimming removed 1 base from V and 7 bases from J; junction bases left unmatched: 12. Germline V CDR1 and CDR2: SGHRS, YFSETQ. CDR3 length: 18 amino acids. The CDR3 loop is CASSLSTSGGPLRNEQFF. The CDR3, as DNA: TGCGCCAGCAGCTTGAGCACTAGCGGGGGGCCTTTGAGGAATGAGCAGTTCTTC.

The chain employs TRBV5-1 and TRBJ1-1, with 7 bases that match TRBD1. J was trimmed by 4 bases and V by 0 bases; bases with no gene match: 6. CDR3 length equals 15 residues. The germline gives CDR1 SGHRS, CDR2 YFSETQ. The CDR3 spells CASSLGQGRSTEAFF. The CDR3 bases are TGCGCCAGCAGCTTGGGACAGGGTCGCTCCACTGAAGCTTTCTTT.

The table lists this clone with a count of one. The V call is TRBV19, the J call TRBJ2-5; perhaps TRBD1 as D (6 bases). The J call is in doubt because the DNA end fits TRBJ2-7 better. The CDR3 extends over 15 amino acids. Per germline, CDR1 LNHDA and CDR2 SQIVND (reference sequence). The CDR3: CASSPRRQVEGEQYF. As DNA, the CDR3 is TGTGCCAGTAGTCCACGGCGACAGGTCGAAGGCGAGCAGTACTTC.

In nucleotides, the CDR3 is TGTGCCTGGAGTACCCCGGGACAGGGGATGAACACTGAAGCTTTCTTT. Protein sequence: CAWSTPGQGMNTEAFF. The chain employs TRBV30 and TRBJ1-1; 10 bases align to TRBD1. Germline CDR1 is GTSNPN and CDR2 is SVGIG (reference sequence). The V gene end was trimmed by 2 bases and the J gene end by 0 bases; junction bases not matched to a gene: 6. This CDR3 has 16 amino acids.

J is TRBJ2-2 and V is TRBV6-1; D unresolved. The germline gives CDR1 MNHNS, CDR2 SASEGT. Between the trimmed V and J ends, which lost 3 bases and 4 bases, there was a span of 12 bases. The CDR3 spans 15 residues. The CDR3 loop is CASSEPRYPTGELFF. In DNA, the CDR3 is TGTGCCAGCAGTGAGCCGCGGTATCCCACCGGGGAGCTGTTTTTT.

The chain employs TRBV5-1 and TRBJ2-3; 13 bases fit TRBD2. The germline CDR1 and CDR2 sequences are SGHRS and YFSETQ. Losses at the gene ends were 4 bases for V and 6 bases for J; bases not matched to a gene: 8. The CDR3 contains 16 residues. This CDR3 reads CASSPGLAGVWDTQYF. The CDR3 DNA reads TGCGCCAGCAGCCCTGGACTAGCGGGAGTGTGGGATACGCAGTATTTT.

The V gene is TRBV5-1, the J gene TRBJ2-1, with D perhaps matching TRBD2 (6 bases). Germline loops: CDR1 SGHRS, CDR2 YFSETQ. The V and J ends lost 3 bases and 4 bases respectively, with 14 bases between them. The CDR3 runs to 15 residues. The CDR3 loop reads CASSYPGDGYNEQFF. In DNA, the CDR3 is TGCGCCAGCAGCTACCCGGGGGACGGGTACAATGAGCAGTTCTTC.